This T cell receptor beta chain was found in a study of follicular helper T cells after annual influenza vaccination. Measured with immunoSEQ multiplex PCR; TCRdb has only the in-frame clones, and not every one. The sample holds 9,700 or so clones, about four fifths seen once. Germline values: CDR1 LGHNA, CDR2 YNFKEQ. The CDR3 totals 14 residues. V was clipped by 3 bases and J by 7 bases, with 13 bases between them. General study results and limits: Each annual vaccination recalled recurring oligoclonal ICOS+CD38+ cTfh clonotypes. ICOS-CD38- cTfh most often held earlier Day 7 ICOS+CD38+ clones.

Specified time point: 2014-2015 season, 7 days after vaccination. Donors were community-dwelling with no influenza vaccine in the prior 6 months. This clone has more than one count but fewer than ten. What it binds is unknown. Here the sequenced sample was CXCR5- memory CD4+ T cells sorted from blood, taken 7 days after influenza vaccination. The TCR comes from an adult who received the influenza vaccine. J is TRBJ1-5 and V is TRBV4-2, with a weak D call TRBD1 (6 bases). Here the CDR3 reads CASSQKQGEQPQHF. Written as DNA, the CDR3 is TGTGCCAGCAGCCAGAAACAGGGCGAGCAGCCCCAGCATTTT.